The subject of this entry is one T cell receptor beta chain. Authors' data handling: Reference gene primer amplification yielded estimated nucleated cell counts. The protocol was immunoSEQ multiplex PCR, while the TCRdb copy is restricted to in-frame clones and leaves out a portion. D and trimming come from the DNA, and the V and J calls and clone size come from that table. The table shows more than 110,000 clones, with about four fifths occurring only once. These data are taken from a study of blood T cell repertoires in COVID-19. Overall study: Samples came from the United States, Italy and Spain, spanning acute and convalescent COVID-19. From T cells, B-cell-depleted T cells, or PBMCs came the material, which was cDNA or gDNA.

Germline V gene lookup returns CDR1 MGHRA and CDR2 YSYEKL. This CDR3 has 16 amino acids. Trimming removed 3 bases at V and 0 bases at J, with 9 bases between. The gene calls are TRBV4-1 and TRBJ2-6, with D possibly TRBD1 on 6 matching bases. The receptor comes from a human donor in a cohort sampled during active COVID-19. Sequencing input: peripheral blood. Here the CDR3 DNA reads TGCGCCAGCAGCCAGCGACAGGTCTCTGGGGCCAACGTCCTGACTTTC. Amino acid sequence: CASSQRQVSGANVLTF.